A selection of T cell receptor beta chains follows, all from one sample in a study of blood T cell repertoires in COVID-19. Some clones are missing from TCRdb's copy, which holds only in-frame ones; the method was immunoSEQ multiplex PCR. The table shows about 220,000 clones, with more than 75% occurring only once. Input material: peripheral blood. The receptors originated from a man in his fifties or sixties who had recovered from COVID-19. CDR3s include the opening cysteine and the closing phenylalanine or tryptophan. A D gene is named only where the DNA matches it firmly.

>TRBD1|TRBV28|TRBJ2-7
CASSLRQGAYEQYF
>.|TRBV28|TRBJ1-5
CASSYRQPQHF
>TRBD1|TRBV6-5|TRBJ1-2
CASSYSLGQNYGYTF
>TRBD2|TRBV28|TRBJ2-7
CASSLYGGVSYEQYF
>TRBD1|TRBV18|TRBJ2-7
CASSPFGTGAYEQYF
>.|TRBV27|TRBJ2-6
CASSPAGAGANVLTF
>.|TRBV25-1|TRBJ1-2
CASSGGRGLANYGYTF
>TRBD2|TRBV7-2|TRBJ2-3
CASSPRTSGADTQYF
>TRBD1|TRBV30|TRBJ2-3
CAWRGQGTPTDTQYF
>TRBD1|TRBV30|TRBJ2-1
CAWGGTGGFSYNEQFF
>.|TRBV7-8|TRBJ1-3
CASSVAQQHSGNTIYF
>.|TRBV4-1|TRBJ1-1
CASSQDQDTEAFF
>.|TRBV7-6|TRBJ1-1
CASSARGNTEAFF
>.|TRBV19|TRBJ1-5
CASSTDRPYSNQPQHF
>.|TRBV18|TRBJ1-2
CASSPGGHSNYGYTF
>.|TRBV7-8|TRBJ2-3
CASSLGGRLGADTQYF
>TRBD2|TRBV7-6|TRBJ2-1
CASSLRTSGSRGEQFF
>TRBD1|TRBV14|TRBJ2-2
CASSRQGASGTGELFF
>TRBD2|TRBV6-2/TRBV6-3|TRBJ2-5
CASSLYSGRAQETQYF
>.|TRBV9|TRBJ2-2
CASSVRVDTGELFF
>TRBD2|TRBV11-3|TRBJ2-1
CASSLSLAGYNEQFF
>.|TRBV6-5|TRBJ1-1
CASSYFGNRDTEAFF
>TRBD2|TRBV27|TRBJ2-1
CASSLLAGVGNEQFF
>TRBD1|TRBV30|TRBJ1-5
CAWSYSGTGGSQPQHF
>.|TRBV28|TRBJ1-4
CASSPHTPREEKLFF
>TRBD2|TRBV30|TRBJ2-7
CAWSVLAGAAEQYF
>.|TRBV28|TRBJ1-5
CASRSYPAGGNQPQHF
>TRBD1|TRBV30|TRBJ2-5
CAWLRQGMPQYF
>TRBD2|TRBV27|TRBJ2-3
CASSFRGRDQLADTQYF
>TRBD2|TRBV3-1/TRBV3-2|TRBJ2-5
CASSPRGRQETQYF
>.|TRBV3-1/TRBV3-2|TRBJ2-3
CASSQAATRAGTDTQYF
>TRBD1|TRBV5-4|TRBJ1-5
CASSSGTGVNQPQHF
>.|TRBV2|TRBJ2-7
CASTPRLVSSYEQYF
>TRBD2|TRBV5-5|TRBJ2-1
CASSFLAGYNEQFF
>.|TRBV10-2|TRBJ2-7
CASREEGDSEQYF
>.|TRBV12-3/TRBV12-4|TRBJ2-1
CASSFRGDNEQFF
>TRBD2|TRBV2|TRBJ2-1
CASMRTSGRATFNEQFF
>TRBD2|TRBV10-2|TRBJ2-7
CASSRLASTSYEQYF
>TRBD2|TRBV6-5|TRBJ2-3
CASSYSGLASTDTQYF
>.|TRBV7-2|TRBJ1-2
CASSLGGLEGGYTF
>TRBD2|TRBV9|TRBJ2-7
CASSPRLAGGPEQYF
>.|TRBV5-1|TRBJ2-1
CASSPGDFRTGNEQFF
>TRBD2|TRBV18|TRBJ2-3
CASSRLANTDTQYF
>TRBD1|TRBV27|TRBJ1-6
CASSTTRQGVHSPLHF
>.|TRBV20-1|TRBJ2-1
CSGGHNEQFF
>TRBD2|TRBV15|TRBJ2-3
CATSQGGTSGADTQYF
>TRBD2|TRBV5-1|TRBJ2-3
CASSPGLAGALVTDTQYF
>.|TRBV2|TRBJ1-5
CASSEEQGSNQPQHF
>.|TRBV3-1/TRBV3-2|TRBJ2-3
CASSPRVTDTQYF
>.|TRBV27|TRBJ1-6
CASSSPGDGPNSPLHF
>TRBD2|TRBV2|TRBJ2-7
CASSAGGPGKFF
>.|TRBV10-1|TRBJ2-7
CASSESRGRDYEQYF
>TRBD1|TRBV28|TRBJ2-5
CAIQQGLVRETQYF
>TRBD2|TRBV19|TRBJ2-7
CATRATGGPGNEQYF
>.|TRBV21-1|TRBJ2-7
CQPQDYEQYF
>TRBD1|TRBV19|TRBJ1-1
CASRDRGTGTEAFF
>.|TRBV30|TRBJ1-5
CAWSAGTSAQPQHF
>TRBD1|TRBV18|TRBJ1-4
CASSPQGVNGEKLFF
>TRBD1|TRBV5-1|TRBJ2-5
CASSQQGALQETQYF